This passage covers 10 T cell receptor beta chains from one sample sequenced in a study of CD8+CD57+ T cells in acquired aplastic anemia (dated by TCRdb to the late 2010s). Sequencing took place on an Illumina HiSeq 2000. Genomic DNA served as template for TCR beta VDJ combination and CDR3 sequence profiling. TCRdb reran the public reads through fastp at Q25 and MiXCR, keeping productive beta chains. Duplicate CDR3 protein sequences are folded into a single record with the most common DNA and genes. The sample table lists about 180,000 distinct CDR3 sequences, about half of them with a count of one. 2.9% of the sample belongs to the ten largest clones. Material for sequencing was sorted CD4+, CD8+, or CD8+CD57+ T cells (not recorded which) from PBMCs. The receptors were sampled from a human donor in good health.

Many counts were recorded for this clonotype. The chain links TRBV20-1 to TRBJ2-1; tentative D call: TRBD1 (6 bases). V was cut by 6 bases and J by 5 bases, with 11 bases left in between. The CDR3 consists of 12 residues. Germline V CDR1 and CDR2: DFQATT, SNEGSKA (reference sequence). The CDR3 region is CSARQVNNEQFF. In nucleotides, the CDR3 is TGCAGTGCAAGACAGGTTAACAATGAGCAGTTCTTC.

This chain uses TRBV6-4 with TRBJ2-1, with D perhaps assigned TRBD1 or TRBD2 (5 bases each). CDR1 is MRHNA, CDR2 SNTAGT, per germline. The CDR3 totals 15 residues. V was shortened by 6 bases and J by 6 bases, with 18 bases between the two germline ends. The CDR3 region has the DNA TGTGCCAGCAGCGAGGGTGCGCAGGGTAGCAATGAGCAGTTCTTC. Its protein is CASSEGAQGSNEQFF.

The CDR3 region is CSARVGAGGSGRAFF. The CDR3, as DNA: TGCAGTGCTAGAGTTGGGGCTGGGGGAAGTGGAAGAGCTTTCTTT. The rearrangement joins TRBV20-1 to TRBJ1-1, with D possibly being TRBD1 (5 bases). V lost 1 base and J 10 bases, leaving 22 bases between the germline ends. Germline V gene data show CDR1 as DFQATT and CDR2 as SNEGSKA (reference sequence). The CDR3 totals 15 residues.

For this clonotype: Its ends do not fully match the called genes, so a read error is possible. The chain has TRBV7-9 and TRBJ2-7; TRBD1 or TRBD2 may be the D gene (5 bases each). The CDR3 is 12 residues long. Germline CDR1 and CDR2: SEHNR and FQNEAQ (reference sequence). The DNA of the CDR3 is TGTACCAGCAGCTTGGGACGCTTCGAGCAGTACTTC. It codes for CTSSLGRFEQYF.

This clonotype has a count of ten or more. This chain's CDR3 is CASSAEGPSEQYF. The DNA of the CDR3 is TGTGCCAGCAGTGCGGAAGGGCCGAGCGAGCAGTACTTC. The chain joins TRBV2 to TRBJ2-7; D gene unclear. V lost 4 bases, J lost 6 bases, and 13 bases lay in between. This CDR3 is built from 13 residues. The germline V gene encodes CDR1 SNHLY and CDR2 FYNNEI. Filled out from reference TRBV2 and TRBJ2-7, the complete variable domain reads EPEVTQTPSHQVTQMGQEVILRCVPISNHLYFYWYRQILGQKVEFLVSFYNNEISEKSEIFDDQFSVERPDGSNFTLKIRSTKLEDSAMYFCASSAEGPSEQYFGPGTRLTVT.

The J gene is TRBJ2-1, the V gene TRBV29-1; TRBD2 is a possible D gene (6 bases). This CDR3 is 18 amino acids long. CDR1 is SQVTM, CDR2 ANQGSEA, per germline. V lost 7 bases to trimming and J lost 2 bases, with 27 bases between them. The CDR3 DNA reads TGCAGCGCCCGACGGTTAGCGGACATGCCTGGCGCCTACAATGAGCAGTTCTTC. Translation gives CSARRLADMPGAYNEQFF.

In this sample, this clonotype turned up many times. This CDR3 reads CASSWGGQTYSNQPQHF. The CDR3 DNA reads TGTGCCAGCAGCTGGGGGGGACAGACTTATAGCAATCAGCCCCAGCATTTT. The chain couples TRBV5-4 to TRBJ1-5; 7 bases map to TRBD1. J was trimmed by 0 bases and V by 3 bases; bases with no gene match: 9. The CDR3 totals 17 residues. Germline V gene sequence: CDR1 SGHNT, CDR2 YYREEE (reference sequence).

This clonotype was seen only a few times. The J gene is TRBJ2-5, the V gene TRBV7-8, with D hard to call. With 5 bases removed from V and 5 bases from J, the gap between germline ends came to 12 bases. The CDR3 consists of 13 residues. The germline gives CDR1 SGHVS, CDR2 FQNEAQ. The CDR3 spells CASSLWQGETQYF. DNA of the CDR3: TGTGCCAGCAGCCTTTGGCAAGGGGAGACCCAGTACTTC.

V and J are TRBV19 and TRBJ1-1, with D perhaps matching TRBD1 (5 bases). CDR3 length: 12 amino acids. V lost 3 bases, J lost 7 bases, and 9 bases lay in between. Germline assignment: CDR1 LNHDA and CDR2 SQIVND (reference sequence). CDR3 sequence reads: CASSMQGSEAFF. The CDR3 DNA reads TGTGCCAGTAGTATGCAGGGCAGTGAAGCTTTCTTT.

J is TRBJ2-3 and V is TRBV2, with a weak D call TRBD2 (7 bases). Between the trimmed V and J ends, which lost 6 bases and 4 bases, there was a span of 17 bases. The V gene's germline CDR1 is SNHLY and CDR2 FYNNEI. This CDR3 spans 15 amino acids. As DNA, the CDR3 is TGTGCCAGCAGAAGGGGGGGCCCTACCCCAGATACGCAGTATTTT. Translating it yields CASRRGGPTPDTQYF.